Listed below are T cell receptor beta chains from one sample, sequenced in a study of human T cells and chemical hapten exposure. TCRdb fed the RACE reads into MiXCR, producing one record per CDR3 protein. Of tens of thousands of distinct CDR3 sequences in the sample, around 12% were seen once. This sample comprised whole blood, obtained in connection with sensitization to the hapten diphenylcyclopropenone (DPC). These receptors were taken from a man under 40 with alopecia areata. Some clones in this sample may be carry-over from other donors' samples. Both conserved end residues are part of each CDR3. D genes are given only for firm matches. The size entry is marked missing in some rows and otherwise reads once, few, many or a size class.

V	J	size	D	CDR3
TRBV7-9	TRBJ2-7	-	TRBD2	CASSLEGLVREQYF
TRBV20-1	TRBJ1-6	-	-	CSALLTANSPLHF
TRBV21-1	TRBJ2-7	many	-	CASSNVGRGREQYF
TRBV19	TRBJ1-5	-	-	CASSWGEGDQPQHF
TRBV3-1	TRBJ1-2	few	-	CASSPTGSYGYTF
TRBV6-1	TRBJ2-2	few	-	CASSESTITGELFF
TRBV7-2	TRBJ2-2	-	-	CASSLNAGFGGELFF
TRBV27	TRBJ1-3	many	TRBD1	CASRLQGTSGNTIYF
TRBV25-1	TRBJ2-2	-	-	CASIPNTGELFF
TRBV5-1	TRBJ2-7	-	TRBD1	CASSLSQGVYEQYF
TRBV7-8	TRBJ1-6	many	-	CASSFRTASPLHF
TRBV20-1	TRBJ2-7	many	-	CSARAAAFNEQYF
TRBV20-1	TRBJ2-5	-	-	CSASRTNQETQYF
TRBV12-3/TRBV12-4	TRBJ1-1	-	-	CASSFTSLDDLLQNTEAFF
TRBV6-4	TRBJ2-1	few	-	CASSRASSYNEQFF
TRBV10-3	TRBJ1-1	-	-	CAIRSRGVTEAFF
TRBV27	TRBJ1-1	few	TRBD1	CASSLLTGGTEAFF